The rows below give T cell receptor beta chains drawn from one sample of a study of T-cell reconstitution after alpha-beta-depleted transplantation in children. TCRdb itself ran the PCR reads through MiXCR, one entry per CDR3 protein. The data show some 240,000 distinct CDR3 sequences, over 9.5% seen once. The sample was PBMCs from the stem cell graft donor, taken from the stem cell graft. The receptors shown here come from a human donor who donated a stem cell graft to a child with SCID. The conserved cysteine and the conserved F or W are not part of the CDR3 here. The order of the fields is V gene, J gene, CDR3 protein.

V: TRBV5-5; J: TRBJ2-2; CDR3: ASIGQGLETGELF
V: TRBV4-1; J: TRBJ2-3; CDR3: ASSQERASGGNTQY
V: TRBV15; J: TRBJ2-2; CDR3: ATSRIPGQRNTGELF
V: TRBV5-1; J: TRBJ2-1; CDR3: ASSLRASVGDEQF
V: TRBV5-6; J: TRBJ1-6; CDR3: ASSRTGGIAPLH
V: TRBV20-1; J: TRBJ1-1; CDR3: SARLGGDTEAF
V: TRBV4-1; J: TRBJ2-1; CDR3: ASSQDASSSYNEQF
V: TRBV6-1; J: TRBJ1-2; CDR3: ASRTPEGRTSFGYT
V: TRBV3-1; J: TRBJ1-1; CDR3: ASSQLRTEAF
V: TRBV5-6; J: TRBJ2-3; CDR3: ASSFLAGASDTQY
V: TRBV20-1; J: TRBJ2-3; CDR3: SARVGLAGANTQY
V: TRBV7-2; J: TRBJ1-4; CDR3: ASSTDNRLGKLF
V: TRBV9; J: TRBJ2-2; CDR3: ASSATRAATGELF
V: TRBV28; J: TRBJ2-5; CDR3: ASRSRTGGWETQY
V: TRBV4-3; J: TRBJ2-3; CDR3: ASSQDRGDTSTDTQY
V: TRBV6-2/TRBV6-3; J: TRBJ1-2; CDR3: ASSDRAVRT
V: TRBV27; J: TRBJ2-2; CDR3: ASSLWAGRELF
V: TRBV10-3; J: TRBJ1-2; CDR3: AISGLQVDGYT
V: TRBV5-1; J: TRBJ1-1; CDR3: ASSKSLNTEAF
V: TRBV3-1; J: TRBJ1-1; CDR3: ASTQEGVWGGSTEAF
V: TRBV11-2; J: TRBJ1-1; CDR3: ASSPGQGSTEAF
V: TRBV12-3/TRBV12-4; J: TRBJ1-5; CDR3: ASSPGGTKDQPQH
V: TRBV3-1; J: TRBJ1-1; CDR3: ASSAIDRWDTEAF
V: TRBV5-1; J: TRBJ2-3; CDR3: ASSSSGADTQY
V: TRBV5-1; J: TRBJ2-7; CDR3: ASSLESVGDTQY
V: TRBV5-1; J: TRBJ2-3; CDR3: ASSFTGTGVTDTQY
V: TRBV28; J: TRBJ1-5; CDR3: ASRIVRDQPQH
V: TRBV20-1; J: TRBJ1-1; CDR3: SATKRTGRGTEAF
V: TRBV10-3; J: TRBJ2-3; CDR3: AISLGQHTDTQY
V: TRBV20-1; J: TRBJ1-2; CDR3: SAPSTGYGYT
V: TRBV7-9; J: TRBJ2-2; CDR3: ASSFGGGPYTGELF
V: TRBV5-1; J: TRBJ1-2; CDR3: ASRSTGTGGVYGYT
V: TRBV24-1; J: TRBJ2-3; CDR3: ATSDPQGTDTQY
V: TRBV5-1; J: TRBJ2-3; CDR3: ASSLVFAATSGASDTQY
V: TRBV20-1; J: TRBJ2-3; CDR3: SASPPSLDTTLVDTQY
V: TRBV5-8; J: TRBJ1-1; CDR3: ASSLGGDRGYGGAF
V: TRBV4-1; J: TRBJ2-6; CDR3: ASSQVRKDNSGANVLT
V: TRBV6-5; J: TRBJ2-1; CDR3: SSSYLGSEQF
V: TRBV12-3/TRBV12-4; J: TRBJ2-3; CDR3: ASRPGTDTQY
V: TRBV14; J: TRBJ2-1; CDR3: ASSQVGGPSDEQF
V: TRBV20-1; J: TRBJ2-7; CDR3: SALTGGGTYEQY
V: TRBV7-2; J: TRBJ2-7; CDR3: ASSWGRTNYEQY
V: TRBV6-1; J: TRBJ2-7; CDR3: ASSSIRGARNEQY
V: TRBV25-1; J: TRBJ1-1; CDR3: ASSAARKINTEAF
V: TRBV5-1; J: TRBJ1-1; CDR3: ASSLEPHSETF
V: TRBV20-1; J: TRBJ2-1; CDR3: RDPGLAEPFLNEQF
V: TRBV20-1; J: TRBJ2-2; CDR3: SAKTAGNTGELF
V: TRBV20-1; J: TRBJ2-3; CDR3: SARVDGAGLRSDTQY
V: TRBV7-8; J: TRBJ2-2; CDR3: ASSLDGQSLTGELF
V: TRBV5-5; J: TRBJ2-3; CDR3: ASSFTIAMGTDTQY
V: TRBV12-3/TRBV12-4; J: TRBJ1-2; CDR3: ASSLAQGANYGYT
V: TRBV3-1; J: TRBJ1-1; CDR3: ASSQPGTLRNTEAF
V: TRBV20-1; J: TRBJ2-7; CDR3: SARGTGFEQY